This TCR beta chain comes out of a study of regulatory T cells in long-lasting Graves disease (dated by TCRdb to 2020 to 2023). Concerning the study at large: In the newly diagnosed Graves' disease group, patients had been taking antithyroid drugs for less than 3 months. Persistent Graves' disease patients were compared with newly diagnosed Graves' disease patients by peripheral blood TCR sequencing and RNA sequencing. The study took place in China and was registered as a clinical trial. A total of roughly 33 samples were covered by TCR sequencing, comprising some 13 persistent and around 20 newly diagnosed Graves' disease patients. Overall results and qualifications from the work: Compared with newly diagnosed patients, persistent Graves' disease patients had lower TCR Shannon entropy and fewer highly expanded clones, which suggests clonal expansion. Only the TCR beta chain was sequenced and analyzed. The authors acknowledged the small sample size as a limitation that may reduce accuracy. Because the primary lesion, thyroid tissue, could not be accessed, the study looked at peripheral blood alone. Persistent patients shared more public clonotypes among themselves (approximately 2,500) than newly diagnosed patients did (approximately 970).

The sample's time point label, in plain terms: newly diagnosed GD, antithyroid drugs for less than 3 months. RNA was extracted from PBMCs in TRIzol for both TCR sequencing and RNA sequencing. The diagnosis of Graves' disease followed American Thyroid Association guidelines. The patients came from an endocrinology department in Xi'an, China. Each patient gave 7.5 to 10 milliliters of peripheral blood, collected in an EDTA anticoagulant tube. Ficoll Paque Plus density gradient separation was used to isolate PBMCs, and no further T cell sorting was performed. An Agilent 2100 Bioanalyzer and agarose gel were used to assess RNA quality, and a NanoDrop 2000 was used to measure RNA concentration. The library was produced with multiplex PCR. Sequencing took place on an Illumina HiSeq 4000. iRepertoire HTBI primers and Arm-PCR amplification of CDR3 regions were used to construct TCR beta libraries. Before sequencing, the PCR products underwent gel purification. Turning to the authors' computational methods: Gene usage analysis of CDR3 amino acid clonotypes relied on the roughly 60 TRBV and around 14 TRBJ segments identified across samples. COPE and FqMerger were used to merge filtered high-quality paired reads into contigs. Contigs were aligned with BLAST to IMGT TRBV, TRBD and TRBJ reference genes, and CDR3 was defined per IMGT. Clonotypes above 0.1% frequency were classified as highly expanded clones. Shannon entropy served as the measure of repertoire diversity, while the Gini coefficient captured V-J evenness. A clonotype was considered public if more than one individual shared it. TCRdb redid the processing of the public reads, applying fastp at Q25 and MiXCR, and retained in-frame beta chains. A single entry per CDR3 protein holds the most common genes and DNA from its merged rows. The V and J calls come from TCRdb's annotation, not from the publication. This sample has 250,000 to 400,000 distinct CDR3 sequences in its table, and more than 15% of those were observed once. Roughly 40% of the sample comes from the top ten.

This clonotype was picked up a small number of times. This clone's antigen is unknown. No much larger clone exists at a distance of one base, and base qualities are not known. Sequencing used peripheral blood mononuclear cells (PBMCs), obtained at new diagnosis, from a patient treated with antithyroid drugs. The TCR originated in a female donor with Graves disease.

The nucleotide sequence is TGTGCCACCAGCAGAGCTAGCGGGAGGGAGGGAGATACGCAGTATTTT. Its protein reads: CATSRASGREGDTQYF. The V gene is TRBV15 and the J gene is TRBJ2-3; the junction holds 12 bases that match TRBD2. From cysteine to phenylalanine, the CDR3 is 16 amino acids long. The only DNA kept is the CDR3, 48 bases in frame from the first base. The germline V and J ends show losses of 1 base and 5 bases respectively, and no gene match explains 4 bases of the junction. CDR1 and CDR2, looked up from the germline V gene (reference sequence), are LNHNV and YYDKDF.